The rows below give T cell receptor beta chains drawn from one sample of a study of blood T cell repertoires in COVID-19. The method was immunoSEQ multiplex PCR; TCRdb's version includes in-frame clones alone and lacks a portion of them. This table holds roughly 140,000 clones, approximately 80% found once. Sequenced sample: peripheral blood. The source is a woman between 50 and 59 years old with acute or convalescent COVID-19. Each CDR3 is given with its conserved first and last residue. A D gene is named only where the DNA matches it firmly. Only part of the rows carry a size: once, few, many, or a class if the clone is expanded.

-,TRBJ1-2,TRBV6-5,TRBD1,TGTGCCAGCAGGCGAGCCGGGACAGGGCTCGACGGCTACACCTTC,CASRRAGTGLDGYTF
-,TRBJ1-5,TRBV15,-,TGTGCCACCAGCAGAGCGGGGGGGGCGGGCAATAATCAGCCCCAGCATTTT,CATSRAGGAGNNQPQHF
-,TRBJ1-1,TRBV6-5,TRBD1,TGTGCCAGCAGTCCCCGGACAGGGCTGAACACTGAAGCTTTCTTT,CASSPRTGLNTEAFF
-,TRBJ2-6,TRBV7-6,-,TGTGCCAGCAGCCCCATACAGGGAACTGGGGCCAACGTCCTGACTTTC,CASSPIQGTGANVLTF
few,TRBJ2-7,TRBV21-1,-,TGTGCCAGCAGCATCCTGAACCCGACTAGCGGGGGGACTTACGAGCAGTACTTC,CASSILNPTSGGTYEQYF
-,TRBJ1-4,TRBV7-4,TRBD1,TGTGCCAGCAGCCTAACAGGGGTAGGGGAAAAACTGTTTTTT,CASSLTGVGEKLFF
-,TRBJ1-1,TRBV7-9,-,TGTGCCAGCAGCTTAGAGTTGGGGGGTATGACTGAAGCTTTCTTT,CASSLELGGMTEAFF
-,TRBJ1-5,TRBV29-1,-,TGCAGCGTAGCAACAGGGAATCAGCCCCAGCATTTT,CSVATGNQPQHF
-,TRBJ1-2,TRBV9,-,TGTGCCAGCAGCGTAGACAGTTTTCCTTATGGCTACACCTTC,CASSVDSFPYGYTF
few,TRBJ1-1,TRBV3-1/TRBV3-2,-,TGTGCCAGCAGCCAAGCTACGGGGATTGAAGCTTTCTTT,CASSQATGIEAFF
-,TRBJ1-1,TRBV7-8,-,TGTGCCAGCAGCTTACATTTGGGCGAAGCTTTCTTT,CASSLHLGEAFF
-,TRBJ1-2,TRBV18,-,TGTGCCAGCTCACTGGACACCCGGTATGGCTACACCTTC,CASSLDTRYGYTF
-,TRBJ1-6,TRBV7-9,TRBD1,TGTGCCAGCAACCGGGACAGGGGATCACCCCTCCACTTT,CASNRDRGSPLHF
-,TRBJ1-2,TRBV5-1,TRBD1,TGCGCCAGCAGCTTGGGGGGACAGGGCGGTATCGGCTACACCTTC,CASSLGGQGGIGYTF
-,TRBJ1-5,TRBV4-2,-,TGTGCCAGCAGCCAAGATTTGGAGGTAGGGCAGCCCCAGCATTTT,CASSQDLEVGQPQHF
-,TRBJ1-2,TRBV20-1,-,TGCAGTGCTATTTCGGGGTCTAGCTACACCTTC,CSAISGSSYTF
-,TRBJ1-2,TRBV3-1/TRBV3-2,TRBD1,TGTGCCAGCAGACTAGGGACAGGGGGGCATGGCTACACCTTC,CASRLGTGGHGYTF
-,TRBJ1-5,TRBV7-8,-,TGTGCCAGCAGCTCCCAGGGGATTAGGAGCAATCAGCCCCAGCATTTT,CASSSQGIRSNQPQHF
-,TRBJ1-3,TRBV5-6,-,TGTGCCAGCAGCTTGGAACAGGGCTCTGGAAACACCATATATTTT,CASSLEQGSGNTIYF
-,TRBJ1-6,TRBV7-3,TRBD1,TGTGCCAGCAGCTCGGGACAGAGAAATTCACCCCTCCACTTT,CASSSGQRNSPLHF
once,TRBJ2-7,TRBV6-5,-,TGTGCCAGCTCCGATCGGGACACCCGTCTCTACGAGCAGTACTTC,CASSDRDTRLYEQYF
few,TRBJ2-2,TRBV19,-,TGTGCCAGTACCCTAGATAGCGGTGCCGAAACCGGGGAGCTGTTTTTT,CASTLDSGAETGELFF
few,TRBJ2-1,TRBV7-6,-,TGTGCCAGCAGCTCCTCCGGGGAACCCTACAATGAGCAGTTCTTC,CASSSSGEPYNEQFF
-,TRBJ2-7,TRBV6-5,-,TGTGCCAGCAGTTACGACACAGGTTTCGGGCACGAGCAGTACTTC,CASSYDTGFGHEQYF
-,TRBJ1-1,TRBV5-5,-,TGTGCCAGCAGCTTAGGTCGACGGACGGAGGGTGACGAAGCTTTCTTT,CASSLGRRTEGDEAFF
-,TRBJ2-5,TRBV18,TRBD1,TGTGCCAGCTCACGACGAAGCAACAGGGGGGAGACCCAGTACTTC,CASSRRSNRGETQYF
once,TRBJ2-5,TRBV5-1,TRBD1,TGCGCCAGCAGCTCCCAGGGGGACGCCCCTCAAGAGACCCAGTACTTC,CASSSQGDAPQETQYF
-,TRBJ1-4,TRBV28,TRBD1,TGTGCCAGCAGTTTATTGGCAGGGGGCTTTGAAAAACTGTTTTTT,CASSLLAGGFEKLFF
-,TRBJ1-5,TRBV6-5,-,TGTGCCAGCAGTTACAGGGGGAGCAATCAGCCCCAGCATTTT,CASSYRGSNQPQHF
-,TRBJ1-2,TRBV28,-,TGTGCCAGCAGCTTAGTTACACAGTCTAACTATGGCTACACCTTC,CASSLVTQSNYGYTF
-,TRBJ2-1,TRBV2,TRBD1,TGTGCCAGCAGTGACCCCCGGGACAGGGGGGACAATGAGCAGTTCTTC,CASSDPRDRGDNEQFF
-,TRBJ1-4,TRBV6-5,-,TGTGCCAGCAGAAGCAGGGCGGACGACGAAAAACTGTTTTTT,CASRSRADDEKLFF
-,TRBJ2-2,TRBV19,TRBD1,TGTGCCAGTAGTATAGTCGGACAGGGGAAGACCGGGGAGCTGTTTTTT,CASSIVGQGKTGELFF